A selection of T cell receptor beta chains follows, all from one sample in a study of technical replicates of blood from a few donors. Clones were read by immunoSEQ multiplex PCR, and TCRdb kept only the in-frame ones, dropping some. The sample lists fewer than 90,000 clones, about 93% occurring once. Sample: T cells isolated from PBMCs. Receptors were obtained from a human donor in good health. CDR3s include the opening cysteine and the closing phenylalanine or tryptophan. The order of the fields is J gene, D gene, clone size, V gene, CDR3 DNA, CDR3 protein. D genes are given only for firm matches. The size of a clone is reported for some rows only, either as once, few or many, or as a class for expanded clones.

j_call: TRBJ1-5; d_call: NA; clone_size: NA; v_call: TRBV19; cdr3_nt: TGTGCCAGTAGTGCGGGTTTAGGGAGCAATCAGCCCCAGCATTTT; cdr3_aa: CASSAGLGSNQPQHF
j_call: TRBJ2-1; d_call: NA; clone_size: NA; v_call: TRBV10-2; cdr3_nt: TGCGCCAGCGCCCCCTCAGGGGCTAATGAGCAGTTCTTC; cdr3_aa: CASAPSGANEQFF
j_call: TRBJ1-3; d_call: TRBD1; clone_size: NA; v_call: TRBV9; cdr3_nt: TGTGCCAGCAGCGTGGGACAGACAAGGGGAAACACCATATATTTT; cdr3_aa: CASSVGQTRGNTIYF
j_call: TRBJ1-2; d_call: NA; clone_size: once; v_call: TRBV28; cdr3_nt: TGTGCCAGCGGCCCGGCGGGGGGCTATGGCTACACCTTC; cdr3_aa: CASGPAGGYGYTF
j_call: TRBJ2-5; d_call: TRBD1; clone_size: NA; v_call: TRBV6-1; cdr3_nt: TGTGCCAGCAGTGAAAACAGGGGGCGCAGGGAGACCCAGTACTTC; cdr3_aa: CASSENRGRRETQYF
j_call: TRBJ1-5; d_call: TRBD1; clone_size: NA; v_call: TRBV30; cdr3_nt: TGTGCCTGGAGTTACGGGACAGGGGCGAGGTGGCCCCAGCATTTT; cdr3_aa: CAWSYGTGARWPQHF
j_call: TRBJ2-1; d_call: TRBD2; clone_size: NA; v_call: TRBV27; cdr3_nt: TGTGCCAGCAGTTTCTTCTGGGCGGGAGAAGGGGACAATGAGCAGTTCTTC; cdr3_aa: CASSFFWAGEGDNEQFF
j_call: TRBJ1-1; d_call: NA; clone_size: NA; v_call: TRBV5-6; cdr3_nt: TGTGCCAGCAGGCAGGGGCTGGGCTCGAACACTGAAGCTTTCTTT; cdr3_aa: CASRQGLGSNTEAFF
j_call: TRBJ2-7; d_call: NA; clone_size: NA; v_call: TRBV19; cdr3_nt: TGTGCCAGTAGTACCTTAGGGGTCGGCTACGAGCAGTACTTC; cdr3_aa: CASSTLGVGYEQYF
j_call: TRBJ1-5; d_call: TRBD1; clone_size: NA; v_call: TRBV2; cdr3_nt: TGTGCCAGCAGTGGACGGACAGGGAATCAGCCCCAGCATTTT; cdr3_aa: CASSGRTGNQPQHF
j_call: TRBJ2-7; d_call: TRBD1; clone_size: NA; v_call: TRBV10-3; cdr3_nt: TGTGCCATCAGTTCGCCCGGACAGGGAACCTACGAGCAGTACTTC; cdr3_aa: CAISSPGQGTYEQYF
j_call: TRBJ1-5; d_call: TRBD1; clone_size: NA; v_call: TRBV7-9; cdr3_nt: TGTGCCAGCAGCGGGCAGACAGGGTTGGGGCAGCCCCAGCATTTT; cdr3_aa: CASSGQTGLGQPQHF
j_call: TRBJ2-3; d_call: NA; clone_size: NA; v_call: TRBV15; cdr3_nt: TGTGCCACCAGCAGGTCCTTCGAGCCAAGAGATACGCAGTATTTT; cdr3_aa: CATSRSFEPRDTQYF
j_call: TRBJ2-1; d_call: NA; clone_size: once; v_call: TRBV30; cdr3_nt: TGTGCCTGGACGGCGTCGGCTAGCTTTGGCTTCTTC; cdr3_aa: CAWTASASFGFF
j_call: TRBJ2-7; d_call: TRBD2; clone_size: NA; v_call: TRBV4-1; cdr3_nt: TGCGCCAGCAGCCAAGATCTAGCGGGAGGGTCGGGGCAGTACTTC; cdr3_aa: CASSQDLAGGSGQYF
j_call: TRBJ2-7; d_call: TRBD1; clone_size: NA; v_call: TRBV5-4; cdr3_nt: TGTGCCAGCAGCTTGGGACAGGGCCACGAGCAGTACTTC; cdr3_aa: CASSLGQGHEQYF
j_call: TRBJ1-1; d_call: NA; clone_size: NA; v_call: TRBV6-5; cdr3_nt: TGTGCCAGCAGAACATACATGAACACTGAAGCTTTCTTT; cdr3_aa: CASRTYMNTEAFF
j_call: TRBJ2-3; d_call: NA; clone_size: once; v_call: TRBV4-3; cdr3_nt: TGCGCCAGCAGCCAAGCTGGTAGTTTGATAACAGATACGCAGTATTTT; cdr3_aa: CASSQAGSLITDTQYF
j_call: TRBJ2-7; d_call: TRBD2; clone_size: NA; v_call: TRBV28; cdr3_nt: TGTGCCAGCAGTCCCGGACTAGCGGGACCCTACGAGCAGTACTTC; cdr3_aa: CASSPGLAGPYEQYF
j_call: TRBJ2-7; d_call: TRBD2; clone_size: NA; v_call: TRBV5-6; cdr3_nt: TGTGCCAGCAGCTTGGCCTGGACTAGCGGGAATGAGCAGTACTTC; cdr3_aa: CASSLAWTSGNEQYF
j_call: TRBJ2-5; d_call: TRBD1; clone_size: NA; v_call: TRBV7-9; cdr3_nt: TGTGCCAGCAGCCCTGGACAGGGTACAGAGACCCAGTACTTC; cdr3_aa: CASSPGQGTETQYF
j_call: TRBJ1-1; d_call: NA; clone_size: NA; v_call: TRBV6-5; cdr3_nt: TGTGCCAGCAGTTACGCGGGGAACACTGAAGCTTTCTTT; cdr3_aa: CASSYAGNTEAFF
j_call: TRBJ2-3; d_call: TRBD2; clone_size: NA; v_call: TRBV27; cdr3_nt: TGTGCCAGCAGTTTATCAGGGAGGGGAGATACGCAGTATTTT; cdr3_aa: CASSLSGRGDTQYF
j_call: TRBJ2-7; d_call: NA; clone_size: NA; v_call: TRBV29-1; cdr3_nt: TGCAGCGTTGACAGGGGCTACGAGCAGTACTTC; cdr3_aa: CSVDRGYEQYF
j_call: TRBJ1-1; d_call: NA; clone_size: NA; v_call: TRBV5-1; cdr3_nt: TGCGCCAGCAGCTTGGGACAGTCCACAGTGAACACTGAAGCTTTCTTT; cdr3_aa: CASSLGQSTVNTEAFF
j_call: TRBJ2-1; d_call: TRBD2; clone_size: NA; v_call: TRBV4-2; cdr3_nt: TGTGCCAGCAGCCGCTCCCGACTAGCGGGACTGACAGATGAGCAGTTCTTC; cdr3_aa: CASSRSRLAGLTDEQFF
j_call: TRBJ1-1; d_call: TRBD1; clone_size: NA; v_call: TRBV18; cdr3_nt: TGTGCCAGCGACAACAGGGGGAACACTGAAGCTTTCTTT; cdr3_aa: CASDNRGNTEAFF
j_call: TRBJ2-2; d_call: TRBD2; clone_size: NA; v_call: TRBV6-5; cdr3_nt: TGTGCCAGCAAGACTAGCGGGAGGCCCGGGGAGCTGTTTTTT; cdr3_aa: CASKTSGRPGELFF